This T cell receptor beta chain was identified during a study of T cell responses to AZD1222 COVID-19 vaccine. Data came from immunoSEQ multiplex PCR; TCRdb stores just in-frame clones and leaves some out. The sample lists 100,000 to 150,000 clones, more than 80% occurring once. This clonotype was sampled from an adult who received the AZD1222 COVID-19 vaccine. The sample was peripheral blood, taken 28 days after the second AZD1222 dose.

CDR3 in DNA: TGTGCCAGCAGCTCCAGCCAAGAGACCCAGTACTTC. Translating gives CASSSSQETQYF. The chain couples TRBV7-7 to TRBJ2-5; D not certain. The length of the CDR3 is 12 residues. Looked up from germline, CDR1 is SSHAT and CDR2 is FNYEAQ (reference sequence). The V end was cut by 4 bases, the J end by 1 base, with 4 bases between.